Listed here are 6 T cell receptor beta chains from one sample, sequenced in a study of T-cell memory formation after mild COVID-19. Each CDR3 protein is one row after TCRdb ran MiXCR on the 5' RACE reads. The repertoire includes tens of thousands of distinct CDR3 sequences, over 6.5% of them detected once, and about 0.8% sits in the top ten. The sample was PBMCs or a T cell subset sorted from them (not recorded which). The receptors come from an adult who had mild COVID-19 (a few samples of this study predate the infection). Cell type and time point are not known.

The chain combines TRBV18 with TRBJ2-1; no reliable D call. From germline, CDR1 is KGHSH and CDR2 LQKENI. This CDR3 is built from 13 residues. Trimming removed 2 bases at V and 2 bases at J, with 4 bases between. CDR3: CASSPVAYNEQFF. CDR3 in DNA: TGTGCCAGCTCACCAGTAGCCTACAATGAGCAGTTCTTC.

This clonotype was seen ten or more times. V is TRBV30 and J is TRBJ2-6; 8 bases align to TRBD2. The ends lost 3 bases at V and 3 bases at J; junction bases unmatched: 13. The CDR3 runs to 18 residues. The V gene's germline CDR1 is GTSNPN and CDR2 SVGIG (reference sequence). CDR3 in amino acids: CAWSYSRGGSYGANVLTF. The CDR3 DNA sequence: TGTGCCTGGAGCTACTCCCGGGGGGGCTCATATGGGGCCAACGTCCTGACTTTC.

The chain combines TRBV2 with TRBJ1-1; 7 nucleotides align to TRBD1. The V gene end was trimmed by 5 bases and the J gene end by 11 bases; junction bases not matched to a gene: 14. This CDR3 contains 14 residues. Looked up from germline, CDR1 is SNHLY and CDR2 is FYNNEI. The CDR3 reads CASSLTGVTPAAFF. The CDR3 nucleotides read TGTGCCAGCAGTCTTACAGGGGTGACACCCGCCGCTTTCTTT.

In this sample, this clonotype turned up a few times. The V call is TRBV11-2, the J call TRBJ2-7; 11 bases align to TRBD2. From germline, CDR1 is SGHAT and CDR2 FQNNGV. This CDR3 contains 15 residues. V trimming: 5 bases; J trimming: 6 bases; junction bases outside the gene matches: 9. In nucleotides, the CDR3 is TGTGCCAGCAGCCTACGGAATAGCGGGAGGGCCGAGCAGTACTTC. The encoded protein is CASSLRNSGRAEQYF.

The chain joins TRBV18 to TRBJ2-2; D unresolved. Trimming cost V 3 bases and J 5 bases, with 10 bases left between them. The CDR3 runs to 14 residues. The germline gives CDR1 KGHSH, CDR2 LQKENI. The CDR3 sequence is CASSPERATGELFF. CDR3 in DNA: TGTGCCAGCTCACCGGAAAGGGCAACCGGGGAGCTGTTTTTT.

The table lists this clonotype with many counts. The chain uses TRBV12-3 or TRBV12-4 and TRBJ2-5; 10 bases fit TRBD2. V lost 6 bases to trimming and J lost 5 bases; unmatched junction nucleotides: 6. This CDR3 is built from 14 residues. The CDR3 DNA is TGTGCCAGCAGCCCAAGCGGGGGGGGTGAGACCCAGTACTTC. Protein sequence: CASSPSGGGETQYF.